A selection of T cell receptor beta chains follows, all from one sample in a study of blood T cells in healthy people across ages. A single record per CDR3 protein comes from TCRdb applying MiXCR to the 5' RACE reads. The sample yields some 930,000 distinct CDR3 sequences, roughly 28% seen once. These data are also associated with another study on T cells of mothers and their children.

Sequences were obtained from blood. These receptor sequences come from a woman in her thirties or forties in good health. Both conserved end residues are part of each CDR3. A D gene is named only where the DNA matches it firmly.

J: TRBJ2-5
D: -
V: TRBV24-1
CDR3: CATSDPSGGEETQYF

J: TRBJ2-1
D: -
V: TRBV28
CDR3: CATQSWLKSNEQFF

J: TRBJ2-1
D: -
V: TRBV28
CDR3: CASRVRGNEQFF

J: TRBJ2-7
D: TRBD2
V: TRBV7-9
CDR3: CASNTLASYEQYF

J: TRBJ2-1
D: TRBD1
V: TRBV20-1
CDR3: CSAPRSPGQGAHHEQFF

J: TRBJ2-7
D: TRBD1
V: TRBV18
CDR3: CASSPRLVQGSSFKQYF

J: TRBJ2-1
D: TRBD2
V: TRBV29-1
CDR3: CSAKKSPLAGGPQGYNEQFF

J: TRBJ2-7
D: TRBD1
V: TRBV7-2
CDR3: CASSSRTGGPSYEQYF

J: TRBJ2-7
D: -
V: TRBV28
CDR3: CASSLTKYEQYF

J: TRBJ1-5
D: -
V: TRBV12-3/TRBV12-4
CDR3: CASSIQGNQPQHF

J: TRBJ1-4
D: -
V: TRBV20-1
CDR3: CSAPQGPEKLFF

J: TRBJ2-1
D: -
V: TRBV6-6
CDR3: CASSWGTRRDNEQFF

J: TRBJ1-2
D: -
V: TRBV2
CDR3: CASRKGVGYGYTF

J: TRBJ2-2
D: -
V: TRBV7-9
CDR3: CASSLGWLGRQAQTGELFF

J: TRBJ2-7
D: -
V: TRBV7-9
CDR3: CASSKEKVQYF

J: TRBJ2-1
D: TRBD2
V: TRBV12-3/TRBV12-4
CDR3: CASSLLGGYNEQFF

J: TRBJ1-2
D: TRBD1
V: TRBV10-3
CDR3: CAISESPGTGLYGYTF

J: TRBJ1-5
D: -
V: TRBV7-2
CDR3: CASSLALRNQPQHF

J: TRBJ1-2
D: -
V: TRBV18
CDR3: CASSSRQEMSYTF

J: TRBJ1-5
D: -
V: TRBV6-5
CDR3: CASSYTSSSGGSGPFIQPQHF

J: TRBJ2-1
D: -
V: TRBV7-3
CDR3: CASSFTELEGEQFF

J: TRBJ1-2
D: TRBD1
V: TRBV7-3
CDR3: CASSLDGQGIDGYTF

J: -
D: -
V: TRBV7-3
CDR3: CANSPTETYEQYF

J: TRBJ1-3
D: -
V: TRBV20-1
CDR3: CSASHDSGNTIYF

J: TRBJ2-7
D: -
V: TRBV21-1
CDR3: CEAGGQLQPSYEQYF

J: TRBJ2-3
D: -
V: TRBV7-9
CDR3: CASSLGGVGQYF

J: TRBJ1-5
D: -
V: TRBV6-2/TRBV6-3
CDR3: CASTRQTGSNQPQHF

J: TRBJ1-1
D: -
V: TRBV2
CDR3: CASSDIPGGAFF

J: TRBJ2-7
D: -
V: TRBV6-1
CDR3: CVSSGGLVYEQYF

J: TRBJ2-7
D: TRBD1
V: TRBV28
CDR3: CASSGSGTGSYEQYF

J: TRBJ2-1
D: TRBD2
V: TRBV7-9
CDR3: CASSLTLRGVNEQFF

J: TRBJ2-1
D: TRBD2
V: TRBV4-3
CDR3: CASLQPGLAPLGVYNEQFF

J: TRBJ1-2
D: -
V: TRBV12-3/TRBV12-4
CDR3: CASSPRQAFYGYTF

J: TRBJ2-5
D: -
V: TRBV12-5
CDR3: CASGFGNQETQYF

J: TRBJ1-4
D: -
V: TRBV20-1
CDR3: CSARDQRTTNEKLFF

J: TRBJ1-2
D: -
V: TRBV27
CDR3: CASSPFGVGGYTF

J: TRBJ2-7
D: -
V: TRBV28
CDR3: CASSSPIRGEQYF

J: TRBJ2-3
D: TRBD1
V: TRBV5-1
CDR3: CASSFTTGGFSTDTQYF

J: TRBJ2-1
D: -
V: TRBV29-1
CDR3: CSVETPRSGSPYNEQFF

J: TRBJ1-1
D: -
V: TRBV12-3/TRBV12-4
CDR3: CASRYGPEAFF

J: TRBJ2-1
D: -
V: TRBV9
CDR3: CASSVGSLNPVVFF

J: TRBJ2-7
D: -
V: TRBV13
CDR3: CASSLGFRKRYF

J: TRBJ2-1
D: -
V: TRBV7-9
CDR3: CASSLVAGKFDEQFF

J: TRBJ2-7
D: -
V: TRBV7-2
CDR3: CASSLAHSSYEQYF

J: TRBJ2-5
D: TRBD1
V: TRBV4-1
CDR3: CASSPQGQEETQYF

J: TRBJ2-5
D: TRBD2
V: TRBV5-1
CDR3: CVSSLAPSGGAETQYF

J: TRBJ2-6
D: -
V: TRBV24-1
CDR3: CATSETGRPYGANVLTF

J: TRBJ2-3
D: -
V: TRBV5-5
CDR3: CASSPEMGDTQYF

J: TRBJ2-1
D: TRBD2
V: TRBV20-1
CDR3: CSARDRKSGGAGNEQFF

J: TRBJ1-2
D: -
V: TRBV5-1
CDR3: CASSPDGLLYYGYTF

J: TRBJ2-4
D: TRBD1
V: TRBV2
CDR3: CASYPTGTGMDIQYF

J: TRBJ1-6
D: -
V: TRBV7-2
CDR3: CASSHNQYNSPLHF

J: TRBJ1-3
D: -
V: TRBV5-1
CDR3: CASSLAPQGSSGNTIYF